This T cell receptor (beta chain) was identified during a study of blood T cells in healthy people across ages. No fewer than 5.5 micrograms of total RNA were isolated from every sample. The CDR3 contains 14 residues. Trimming took off 4 bases at V and 9 bases at J, with 14 bases between the two ends. Germline loops: CDR1 SGHRS, CDR2 YFSETQ. A sample-barcoded 5' primer and a J-beta primer mix were used in a second PCR of about 7 to 12 cycles. TCRdb reanalysed the 5' RACE reads using MiXCR and keeps one entry per CDR3 protein. Seen here are about 1.4 million distinct CDR3 sequences, 59% observed once, and the top ten hold 6.5% to 8.5%.

The sample was blood. The origin of this receptor is a young man in good health. The chain combines TRBV5-1 with TRBJ1-6, with D possibly TRBD1 on 5 matching bases. The CDR3 sequence: CASSQQETRSPLHF. The CDR3 region has the DNA TGCGCCAGCAGCCAACAGGAGACTCGTTCACCCCTCCACTTT.